The subject of this entry is one TCR beta chain. This sample stems from a study of blood T cell repertoires in COVID-19. Study-wide background: Sources were T cells, B-cell-depleted T cells, or PBMCs; the material itself was cDNA or gDNA.

Original processing notes: Scientists estimated how many nucleated cells there were by amplifying reference gene primers. The assay was immunoSEQ multiplex PCR, and TCRdb's table has in-frame clones only and misses some. D and trimming come from the DNA, and the V and J calls and clone size come from that table. This table has around 300,000 clones, around 90% appearing once. The germline CDR1 and CDR2 sequences are SGDLS and YYNGEE. The CDR3 consists of 17 residues. V was shortened by 0 bases and J by 4 bases, with 19 bases between the two germline ends. This chain links TRBV9 with TRBJ1-1; perhaps TRBD1 as D (6 bases). Sequencing input: peripheral blood. This TCR derives from a woman in her 40s with COVID-19, enrolled during active disease. CDR3 sequence (DNA): TGTGCCAGCAGCGTAGCCCCCCTAGGGGGAGGGGTCACTGAAGCTTTCTTT. As protein: CASSVAPLGGGVTEAFF.